This TCR beta chain was found in a study of beta chain features in type 1 diabetes. Study-wide points: For Type 1 diabetes patients, all four CD4+ subsets carried TCRB CDR3s that were moderately but significantly shorter.

Isolated RNA was reverse transcribed in full, so expressed TCRB transcripts were sequenced. Some clones are missing from TCRdb's copy, which holds only in-frame ones; the method was immunoSEQ multiplex PCR. This sample has under 130,000 clones, with under 30% found just once. This clone has a handful of counts. Its cognate antigen is unknown. Trimming cost V 5 bases and J 4 bases, with 13 bases left between them. CDR1 is LNHDA, CDR2 SQIVND, per germline (reference sequence). The CDR3 contains 14 residues. This chain joins TRBV19 and TRBJ2-3; D not resolved. This clonotype originated in a woman under 30 with type 1 diabetes. Material: central memory CD4+ T cells from blood. CDR3 in DNA: TGTGCCAGTAGTGTAGGGCTAGTAGCAGATACGCAGTATTTT. Its translation: CASSVGLVADTQYF.